This T cell receptor (beta chain) was found in a study of T cells after yellow fever vaccination. Findings of the study overall: Reappearance after the booster was observed for most primary-vaccination clones (roughly 97% CD4, over 75% CD8).

As to this clonotype: Its antigen is still unknown.

5'RACE template switching added a universal primer site and UMIs to TCR cDNA. Via MiXCR, TCRdb re-called the 5' RACE reads, giving one row per CDR3 protein. The sample yields about 120,000 distinct CDR3 sequences, almost 9% seen once. Germline V CDR1 and CDR2: MDHEN, SYDVKM. This CDR3 contains 14 residues. Trimming removed 8 bases from V and 5 bases from J, with 16 bases in between. The sample was CD8+ T cells sorted from PBMCs, taken on the day of the yellow fever booster vaccination. The TCR originated in a man aged 18-30 years who received the YFV17D yellow fever vaccine. The chain combines TRBV28 with TRBJ2-1; perhaps TRBD2 as D (5 bases). The CDR3 protein is CASSPSGIDNEQFF. As DNA, the CDR3 is TGTGCCAGCTCGCCCTCGGGAATCGACAATGAGCAGTTCTTC.